Below, 16 T cell receptor beta chains from the same sample are listed, as sequenced in a study of radiation and T cells in renal cell carcinoma. Noted time point: blood 4 weeks post-SBRT, at nephrectomy. Treatment reported: 15 Gy SBRT to primary tumor, nephrectomy 4 weeks later. The data were produced by immunoSEQ multiplex PCR, yet TCRdb's version contains in-frame clones alone and is incomplete. The data hold roughly 45,000 clones, with roughly 82% observed a single time. Sequenced material: blood, taken from a patient whose treatment included radiotherapy and nephrectomy. These receptors all come from a woman between 65 and 79 years old with renal cell carcinoma.

The genes are TRBV12-5 and TRBJ2-7; TRBD1 matches 10 bases. The trim removed 7 bases at V and 5 bases at J, leaving 11 bases unmatched. CDR1 LGHNT and CDR2 FRNRAP come from the germline V gene. The CDR3 is made up of 15 amino acids. In DNA form, the CDR3 reads TGTGCTAGTGAGAGGGGACCGGGACAGGGGAACGAGCAGTACTTC. This sequence encodes CASERGPGQGNEQYF.

This rearrangement joins TRBV27 to TRBJ2-1; TRBD1 is a possible D gene (7 bases). Trimming took 4 bases from V and 4 from J, leaving 14 bases between them. This CDR3 is built from 15 residues. The germline CDR1 and CDR2 sequences are MNHEY and SMNVEV (reference sequence). The CDR3 coding sequence is TGTGCCAGCAGTTCCCCAGGGGGGAGATACAATGAGCAGTTCTTC. Its protein is CASSSPGGRYNEQFF.

V is TRBV15 and J is TRBJ1-4; D is unclear. The CDR3 has 13 residues. Trimming shortened V by 7 bases and J by 0 bases, and 6 bases separated the two germline ends. Germline V gives CDR1 LNHNV, CDR2 YYDKDF (reference sequence). CDR3 sequence reads: CATTLTTNEKLFF. In nucleotides, the CDR3 is TGTGCCACCACCCTGACAACTAATGAAAAACTGTTTTTT.

This clone has only one observation. The chain recombines TRBV5-1 with TRBJ2-2; weak D call: TRBD1 (5 bases). The V end lost 1 base, the J end lost 5 bases, and 12 bases lay between the germline ends. CDR1 and CDR2 (germline): SGHRS, YFSETQ. CDR3 length: 15 residues. The CDR3 spells CASSLSGSRTGELFF. The DNA of the CDR3 is TGCGCCAGCAGCTTGTCAGGGTCTAGGACCGGGGAGCTGTTTTTT.

This chain joins TRBV7-2 and TRBJ2-5; no clear D. Germline V gene data show CDR1 as SGHTA and CDR2 as FQGNSA. The CDR3 runs to 12 residues. The germline V and J ends were trimmed by 4 bases and 5 bases, with 8 bases remaining between them. CDR3 nucleotides: TGTGCCAGCAGCTACCAAGGCGAGACCCAGTACTTC. Residues: CASSYQGETQYF.

The chain joins TRBV6-9 to TRBJ1-1; a possible D gene is TRBD1 (5 bases). Between the trimmed V and J ends, which lost 5 bases and 7 bases, there was a span of 20 bases. This CDR3 has 15 residues. The germline gives CDR1 MNHGY, CDR2 SVAAGI. The CDR3 sequence: CASSESGGREGEAFF. The CDR3 coding sequence is TGTGCCAGCAGTGAAAGTGGGGGACGGGAAGGTGAAGCTTTCTTT.

This rearrangement joins TRBV11-2 to TRBJ2-7; 11 bases are a match to TRBD1. Looked up from germline, CDR1 is SGHAT and CDR2 is FQNNGV. The CDR3 sequence is 15 residues long. V was clipped by 3 bases and J by 2 bases; unmatched bases: 3. The CDR3 reads CASSFPGQGAYEQYF. The CDR3 DNA reads as TGTGCCAGCAGCTTCCCGGGACAGGGGGCCTACGAGCAGTACTTC.

Here the CDR3 reads CASSLQGPFSGNTIYF. As DNA, the CDR3 is TGTGCCAGCAGCTTGCAGGGGCCTTTCTCTGGAAACACCATATATTTT. The chain joins TRBV5-5 to TRBJ1-3; D possibly corresponds to TRBD1 (6 bases). Trimming took 1 base from V and 0 from J, leaving 11 bases between them. Germline-derived CDR1 and CDR2 are SGHKS and YYEKEE (reference sequence). The CDR3 length is 16 residues.

The CDR3 reads CGHRLAGETDTQYF. In nucleotides, the CDR3 is TGTGGACACCGACTAGCGGGAGAGACAGATACGCAGTATTTT. V usage is TRBV19 and J usage is TRBJ2-3; 12 bases fit TRBD2. Germline V gives CDR1 LNHDA, CDR2 SQIVND (reference sequence). The length of the CDR3 is 14 residues. The variable domain in full, with the rest retrieved from reference TRBV19 and TRBJ2-3, is DGGITQSPKYLFRKEGQNVTLSCEQNLNHDAMYWYRQDPGQGLRLIYYSQIVNDFQKGDIAEGYSVSREKKESFPLTVTSAQKNPTAFYLCGHRLAGETDTQYFGPGTRLTVL.

The chain is built from TRBV6-6 and TRBJ2-1, with a weak D call TRBD1 (8 bases). The CDR3 extends over 14 amino acids. Germline V gene sequence: CDR1 MNHNY, CDR2 SVGAGI (reference sequence). V was shortened by 6 bases and J by 4 bases, with 13 bases between the two germline ends. CDR3 protein: CASSLQGGYNEQFF. In DNA, the CDR3 is TGTGCCAGCAGCCTACAGGGGGGGTACAATGAGCAGTTCTTC.

CDR3 nucleotide sequence: TGTGCCAGCAGCCCAGCGGTAGCTATGGGGAATGAGCAGTTCTTC. Encoded protein: CASSPAVAMGNEQFF. V usage is TRBV6-6 and J usage is TRBJ2-1; possible D gene TRBD2, 5 bases. V was trimmed by 6 bases and J by 7 bases, leaving 19 bases between them. The CDR3 length is 15 residues. Germline V CDR1 and CDR2: MNHNY, SVGAGI (reference sequence).

This clone was counted a few times. The chain carries TRBV19 and TRBJ1-1; a possible D gene is TRBD1 (5 bases). Trimming stripped 9 bases from V and 0 bases from J, with 14 bases between. Germline V lookup: CDR1 LNHDA, CDR2 SQIVND (reference sequence). The CDR3 spans 14 residues. As DNA, the CDR3 is TGTGCCAGGACCTCGGGACGGGTGAACACTGAAGCTTTCTTT. Protein product: CARTSGRVNTEAFF.

The CDR3 DNA follows: TGTGCCAGCAGTTTTCAACCGGGATTGGACTATGGCTACACCTTC. Residues: CASSFQPGLDYGYTF. The chain has TRBV11-2 and TRBJ1-2; D gene uncertain. Germline V gene sequence: CDR1 SGHAT, CDR2 FQNNGV. V lost 6 bases and J 3 bases, leaving 17 bases between the germline ends. This CDR3 contains 15 residues.

The chain joins TRBV6-5 to TRBJ1-5, with TRBD1 matching 7 bases. Germline V gives CDR1 MNHEY, CDR2 SVGAGI. V dropped 8 bases and J dropped 4; count of bases not matched to a gene: 8. The CDR3 is 14 residues long. CDR3 amino acids: CASQRNRGNQPQHF. The CDR3 nucleotides are TGTGCCAGCCAGCGGAACAGGGGTAATCAGCCCCAGCATTTT.

The CDR3 bases are TGTGCCAGCAGCTACGGGACAGGGGGCCCCACCTTC. It encodes CASSYGTGGPTF. V and J are TRBV7-8 and TRBJ1-2, with 12 positions matching TRBD1. Germline values: CDR1 SGHVS, CDR2 FQNEAQ. The CDR3 length is 12 residues. Germline trimming cut 4 bases from V and 13 bases from J; bases unmatched to any gene: 4.

V gene TRBV11-2 combines with J gene TRBJ2-6, with a weak D call TRBD1 (6 bases). In germline, CDR1 is SGHAT, CDR2 FQNNGV. Trimming left V 0 bases short and J 2 bases short, with 14 bases between. This CDR3 contains 18 residues. CDR3 in amino acids: CASSLDGVAGAGANVLTF. For the CDR3, the DNA is TGTGCCAGCAGCTTAGATGGGGTCGCAGGGGCTGGGGCCAACGTCCTGACTTTC.